The entry below gives a single T cell receptor (beta chain) sequence along with its context. Treatment: preoperative locoregional IRX-2 cytokine immunotherapy. With V trimmed by 4 bases and J by 1 base, 4 bases remained unmatched. Germline V gene lookup returns CDR1 MNHEY and CDR2 SVGAGI. The CDR3 loop spans 15 amino acids. This sample is drawn from a study of preoperative IRX-2 immunotherapy in early breast cancer. This table comes from immunoSEQ multiplex PCR, and its TCRdb copy is limited to in-frame clones, with some not included. This repertoire shows some 59,000 clones, roughly 95% found once; its top ten account for around 1.7%.

The receptor comes from a human donor with breast cancer. This material was acquired from a patient treated with IRX-2 immunotherapy. The V and J genes are TRBV6-5 and TRBJ2-7; 10 positions match TRBD1. DNA of the CDR3: TGTGCCAGCAGTTCCGGACAGGGGGTGTCCTACGAGCAGTACTTC. It is translated as CASSSGQGVSYEQYF.